This T cell receptor beta chain was captured in a study of cytomegalovirus exposure and HLA in healthy donors. The CDR3 covers 13 residues. The germline CDR1 and CDR2 sequences are MNHEY and SMNVEV (reference sequence). The study ran its PCR with 60 Vbeta and 13 Jbeta primers. Clones were read by immunoSEQ multiplex PCR, and TCRdb kept only the in-frame ones, dropping some. The top ten clones hold 1% of a sample with about 170,000 clones, approximately 81% of them seen once. The sample consisted of PBMCs. This rearrangement joins TRBV27 to TRBJ2-5; D uncertain. The J call could be wrong; TRBJ2-7 is a better fit for the DNA end. This receptor was obtained from a boy aged 2 to 10 in good health and CMV-seronegative. The CDR3 here is CASTDSLTYEQYF. The DNA of the CDR3 is TGTGCCAGCACAGACTCGCTAACCTACGAGCAGTACTTC.